Sequencing of this TCR beta chain was carried out in a study of cytomegalovirus exposure and HLA in healthy donors (dated by TCRdb to 2016 to 2017). For context, the study as a whole: According to a later analysis, the 120 or so validation repertoires were produced on the same platform as the approximately 600 repertoires of the first cohort. The study aimed to test whether signatures of past pathogen exposure could be identified by cataloging public T cell receptors. High-throughput TCR immunosequencing, statistical association of individual TCRs with disease status, and machine learning were combined to predict cytomegalovirus infection status. Along with the roughly 670-subject first cohort, a separate validation cohort of roughly 110 different subjects was used. Overall results and qualifications from the work: The classifier was reported to diagnose cytomegalovirus status with high specificity and sensitivity in both the original cohort and the validation cohort. In vitro tests confirmed that a few of the cytomegalovirus-associated TCR beta chains recognize cytomegalovirus antigens. Most TCR sequences were seen in very few donors, while some public TCRs were found in many individuals. A later analysis lacked HLA typing for the validation cohort, so it scored co-occurrence in that cohort across all 120 or so repertoires. The study gave a list of 150 to 200 TCR beta chains associated with cytomegalovirus. The authors suggested that the approach could potentially be extended to other disease states and immunological phenotypes. A later analysis found that TCRs clustered in the first cohort also tended to co-occur in the 120 validation repertoires, with more than 90% of cluster scores above 0.

This clone has just a few counts. No cognate antigen has been identified for it. No clone much larger than this one lies a single base away; base qualities are absent. Libraries were built with the immunoSEQ multiplex PCR assay. Under the source paper's analysis protocol: A statistical classification framework was developed to diagnose cytomegalovirus status using the catalog of TCR beta chain sequences. Held by TCRdb, this immuneACCESS table contains in-frame sequences only and omits some clones. Under half of the omission traces to an unresolved V gene where checked; the cause of the rest is unknown. V, J and clone size were drawn from that table, and D and trimming were deduced from the DNA. Across this sample there are roughly 120,000 clones, with approximately 89% seen only once. The ten largest clones capture over 1.5% of the sample. The donors were included in the validation cohort of approximately 130 subjects, a group kept apart from the approximately 690-subject first cohort.

There are 15 amino acids in the CDR3, from cysteine to phenylalanine inclusive. CDR3 DNA is the only sequence kept; it has 45 bases, read in frame from the first base. CDR1 and CDR2 are read off the germline V gene as MDHEN and SYDVKM. V lost 5 bases and J lost 6 bases, and the count of bases not matched to a germline gene is 13. The chain joins TRBV28 to TRBJ2-7; TRBD1 aligns with 7 central bases. The clonotype was recovered from a woman between 18 and 29 years old in good health and CMV-seronegative. Sequenced material: PBMCs. CDR3 reads: CASSAWGTEKVEQYF. In nucleotides, the sequence is TGTGCCAGCAGTGCCTGGGGGACAGAAAAGGTCGAGCAGTACTTC.